Listed below are T cell receptor beta chains from one sample, sequenced in a study of CD8+ T cells in alopecia areata. Method: immunoSEQ multiplex PCR; TCRdb's copy keeps in-frame clones and lacks some. The sample yields about 64,000 clones, 35% to 55% seen once. Sequencing used CD8+ T cells sorted from blood, obtained at approximately week 36, from a patient treated with tofacitinib. These receptors originate from a human donor with alopecia areata. Both conserved end residues are part of each CDR3. The D gene is left open where the match is weak. Clone size is stated in some rows and not others, as once, few, many or a class when expanded.

abundance	d_gene	v_gene	j_gene	len	CDR3nt	CDR3aa
-	-	TRBV27	TRBJ1-2	14	TGTGCCAGCAGTTTATCGTTACGGAGTCGAGGCTACACCTTC	CASSLSLRSRGYTF
-	-	TRBV27	TRBJ2-1	16	TGTGCCAGCAGTTTATCACCTAGCCTCCCCTACAATGAGCAGTTCTTC	CASSLSPSLPYNEQFF
-	-	TRBV5-1	TRBJ2-7	13	TGCGCCAGCAGCGACGCCCCCCCCTACGAGCAGTACTTC	CASSDAPPYEQYF
-	-	TRBV19	TRBJ1-1	13	TGTGCCAGTAGTATAGCAGGGATGGCTGAAGCTTTCTTT	CASSIAGMAEAFF
-	-	TRBV29-1	TRBJ2-2	14	TGCAGCGTTGAAGGGACAGAGGACACCGGGGAGCTGTTTTTT	CSVEGTEDTGELFF
-	-	TRBV9	TRBJ2-5	14	TGTGCCAGCAGCGAGACAGGTTATCAAGAGACCCAGTACTTC	CASSETGYQETQYF
-	-	TRBV7-9	TRBJ2-7	14	TGTGCCAGCAGCGTAACCGGGACCTTCTACGAGCAGTACTTC	CASSVTGTFYEQYF
-	-	TRBV28	TRBJ1-5	13	TGTGCCAGCAGTTCTCAACCCGCGGGACAACAGCATTTT	CASSSQPAGQQHF
-	-	TRBV5-1	TRBJ2-5	15	TGCGCCAGCAGCTCCCAAGATCGGGTTCAAGAGACCCAGTACTTC	CASSSQDRVQETQYF
few	-	TRBV9	TRBJ2-3	18	TGTGCCAGCAGCGGGGGTGGCTCTGACTCCTCCGGTATTGAAACGCAGTATTTT	CASSGGGSDSSGIETQYF
-	TRBD2	TRBV19	TRBJ2-1	15	TGTGCCAGTAGTACAACTAGCGGGAGTATCAATGAGCAGTTCTTC	CASSTTSGSINEQFF